Presented here are 10 T cell receptor beta chains from one specimen sequenced in a study of siplizumab effects on memory and regulatory T cells. TCRdb's table, derived via immunoSEQ multiplex PCR, lists solely in-frame clones and lacks some. The sample lists thousands of clones, approximately 70% occurring once. The sequencing sample was made of effector memory CD8+ T cells sorted from blood. Subset specified: unstimulated CD8+ effector memory T cells. The receptors were sampled from a human donor in good health.

Turning to this clone: This same CDR3 is encoded by further DNA sequences in the sample. CDR3 DNA: TGTGCCAGCAGCGTAGCTGGAGGGAATGAGCAGTTCTTC. This encodes CASSVAGGNEQFF. V gene TRBV9 combines with J gene TRBJ2-1, with TRBD2 as a possible D gene (6 bases). The CDR3 totals 13 residues. V was cut by 0 bases and J by 7 bases, with 8 bases left in between. Germline assignment: CDR1 SGDLS and CDR2 YYNGEE.

The chain has TRBV5-6 and TRBJ1-1; D unclear. Germline values: CDR1 SGHDT, CDR2 YYEEEE. V was trimmed by 2 bases and J by 1 base, leaving 6 bases between them. The CDR3 length is 13 residues. CDR3 sequence: CASSFYPNTEAFF. The CDR3 bases are TGTGCCAGCAGCTTCTATCCGAACACTGAAGCTTTCTTT.

On this clone: An end of the junction does not agree with germline; a read error may underlie this. This chain connects TRBV5-1 to TRBJ1-5; D unclear. The CDR3 spans 14 residues. CDR1 and CDR2 (germline): SGHRS, YFSETQ. The CDR3 region is CASSLGILDQPQHF. CDR3 DNA: TGTGCCAGCAGCTTGGGAATTCTAGATCAGCCCCAGCATTTT.

The chain recombines TRBV2 with TRBJ2-7, with 8 bases matching TRBD2. Germline values: CDR1 SNHLY, CDR2 FYNNEI. This CDR3 comprises 14 residues. The J segment lost 6 bases and the V segment lost 6 bases, leaving 10 bases of the junction unmatched. The CDR3 loop reads CASRLTGLGTEQYF. CDR3 nucleotide sequence: TGTGCCAGCAGACTTACGGGACTAGGAACCGAGCAGTACTTC.

V gene TRBV28 combines with J gene TRBJ2-4; D call uncertain. V lost 10 bases and J 0 bases, leaving 10 bases between the germline ends. The CDR3 sequence is 13 residues long. Germline values: CDR1 MDHEN, CDR2 SYDVKM. The chain's CDR3 is CATQSLAKNIQYF. In DNA, the CDR3 is TGTGCCACCCAGAGTCTAGCCAAAAACATTCAGTACTTC.

The table lists this clone with a few counts. This rearrangement joins TRBV14 to TRBJ1-2; a possible D gene is TRBD1 (6 bases). V was pared by 4 bases and J by 8 bases, with 14 bases between. In germline, CDR1 is SGHDN, CDR2 FVKESK. The CDR3 covers 13 residues. CDR3 protein: CASSLAQRGGYTF. The CDR3 DNA is TGTGCCAGCAGCCTAGCCCAAAGGGGGGGCTACACCTTC.

This clone was observed a single time. This rearrangement joins TRBV28 to TRBJ1-2; 11 bases map to TRBD1. CDR3 size: 15 residues. Trimming at V came to 2 bases and at J to 7 bases, leaving 6 bases not matched to a gene. Germline V lookup: CDR1 MDHEN, CDR2 SYDVKM. This chain's CDR3 is CASSLTRTGGSGYTF. The CDR3 DNA reads as TGTGCCAGCAGTTTAACTAGGACAGGGGGCTCTGGCTACACCTTC.

By proportion, this clone is medium-sized. V usage is TRBV14 and J usage is TRBJ2-7; maybe TRBD2 (5 bases). The length of the CDR3 is 12 residues. Looked up from germline, CDR1 is SGHDN and CDR2 is FVKESK. Trimming removed 8 bases at V and 2 bases at J, with 10 bases between. CDR3 loop: CASGSGAYEQYF. CDR3 DNA sequence: TGTGCCAGCGGTTCCGGGGCCTACGAGCAGTACTTC.

V is TRBV6-1 and J is TRBJ2-7; TRBD2 aligns across 8 bases. The CDR3 spans 13 residues. Losses at the gene ends were 7 bases for V and 3 bases for J; bases not matched to a gene: 5. CDR1 is MNHNS, CDR2 SASEGT, per germline. DNA for the CDR3: TGTGCCAGCACTCACGGGGGGGACTACGAGCAGTACTTC. It translates to CASTHGGDYEQYF.

The chain carries TRBV2 and TRBJ2-1, with TRBD1 matching 7 bases. CDR3 size: 14 residues. After removal of 8 bases from V and 0 bases from J, the junction contained 4 bases not matched to a gene. Germline CDR1 is SNHLY and CDR2 is FYNNEI. CDR3 amino acids: CASRYRGSYNEQFF. CDR3 coding DNA: TGTGCCAGCCGATACAGGGGCTCCTACAATGAGCAGTTCTTC.